This TCR beta chain originates from a study of cytomegalovirus exposure and HLA in healthy donors. Whole-study findings and limits: Later analysis suggested most CMV-associated TCR beta chains were HLA-restricted. Some V segments, including TRBV6-2 and TRBV6-3, were excluded as indistinguishable.

CDR1 is SGHRS, CDR2 YFSETQ, per germline. This CDR3 comprises 15 residues. With 0 bases removed from V and 0 bases from J, the gap between germline ends came to 7 bases. PCR amplification relied on 60 Vbeta primers (plus 13 Jbeta primers). Libraries were prepared by immunoSEQ multiplex PCR; TCRdb keeps only in-frame clonotypes and omits some of them. The sample has over 150,000 clones, roughly 74% seen once; the top ten hold roughly 5%. In regard to this clone: Its antigen remains unidentified.

The sample comprised PBMCs. The sequence was obtained from a male donor in good health and CMV-seronegative. V is TRBV5-1 and J is TRBJ2-1, with D maybe TRBD2 (6 bases). CDR3 protein: CASSLDSGSYNEQFF. The CDR3, as DNA: TGCGCCAGCAGCTTGGATAGCGGCTCCTACAATGAGCAGTTCTTC. Full variable domain (rest looked up from reference TRBV5-1 and TRBJ2-1): KAGVTQTPRYLIKTRGQQVTLSCSPISGHRSVSWYQQTPGQGLQFLFEYFSETQRNKGNFPGRFSGRQFSNSRSEMNVSTLELGDSALYLCASSLDSGSYNEQFFGPGTRLTVL.